A single sample gave rise to the 5 T cell receptor beta chains below, sequenced in a study of blood T cell repertoires in COVID-19. TCRdb's copy holds only in-frame clones and misses some; the assay was immunoSEQ multiplex PCR. Of around 200,000 clones listed, 80% to 90% are singletons. The sequencing input was peripheral blood. The source of these receptors is a man aged 25-45 years with active or convalescent COVID-19.

CDR3 protein: CASSHFGGQGSYNEQFF. CDR3 bases: TGTGCCAGCAGCCACTTTGGGGGACAGGGGTCCTACAATGAGCAGTTCTTC. J is TRBJ2-1 and V is TRBV11-3; 10 nucleotides agree with TRBD1. Germline CDR1 reads SGHNT; CDR2 reads YENEEA. This CDR3 spans 17 amino acids. The V gene end was trimmed by 5 bases and the J gene end by 1 base; junction bases not matched to a gene: 8.

This chain links TRBV10-3 with TRBJ2-1; no definite D call. The V and J ends lost 2 bases and 8 bases respectively, with 13 bases between them. Germline V gene lookup returns CDR1 ENHRY and CDR2 SYGVKD. This CDR3 comprises 14 residues. As DNA, the CDR3 is TGTGCCATCAGTGAGGAGGCCGCCCGCGATGAGCAGTTCTTC. It encodes CAISEEAARDEQFF.

This chain joins TRBV9 and TRBJ1-2; D is unresolved. The length of the CDR3 is 15 residues. Germline V gene sequence: CDR1 SGDLS, CDR2 YYNGEE. The V and J ends lost 0 bases and 2 bases respectively, with 11 bases between them. Written as DNA, the CDR3 is TGTGCCAGCAGCGTAGTGCACAGTTCGAACTATGGCTACACCTTC. Translated: CASSVVHSSNYGYTF.

This clone appeared a few times. This rearrangement joins TRBV5-4 to TRBJ2-2, with D possibly TRBD1 on 6 matching bases. The CDR3 length is 16 residues. V lost 2 bases and J lost 2, with 13 bases in between. Germline V gene lookup returns CDR1 SGHNT and CDR2 YYREEE (reference sequence). CDR3 in amino acids: CASSLVNRANTGELFF. Written as DNA, the CDR3 is TGTGCCAGCAGCTTAGTCAACAGGGCCAACACCGGGGAGCTGTTTTTT.

The V gene is TRBV6-4, the J gene TRBJ1-4; TRBD1 matches at 12 bases. From germline, CDR1 is MRHNA and CDR2 SNTAGT. This CDR3 contains 17 residues. V shed 4 bases and J 0 bases; nucleotides not matched to a gene: 3. CDR3 region: CASSARDRGPTNEKLFF. Here the CDR3 DNA reads TGTGCCAGCAGTGCCAGGGACAGGGGGCCAACTAATGAAAAACTGTTTTTT.